This T cell receptor beta chain was profiled in a study of T-cell reconstitution after alpha-beta-depleted transplantation in children. As it was prepared, the TCRbeta library received unique molecular identifiers. From the PCR reads, TCRdb called clonotypes with MiXCR, one entry per CDR3 protein. The sample shows roughly 170,000 distinct CDR3 sequences, more than 6.5% of them seen only once. The CDR3 is 18 residues long. On this clonotype itself: With a much larger clone just one base away, this may be a read error.

This receptor was taken from a human donor who donated a stem cell graft to a child with Wiskott-Aldrich syndrome. The chain is built from TRBV12-3 or TRBV12-4 and TRBJ2-2; 13 bases fit TRBD2. The specimen was PBMCs from the stem cell graft donor, collected from the stem cell graft. Here the CDR3 reads CACSFTSGGAVWTGELFF. The CDR3 coding sequence is TGTGCCTGCAGTTTCACTAGCGGGGGGGCTGTGTGGACCGGGGAGCTGTTTTTT.